These T cell receptor beta chains were read from a single sample in a study of T cell responses to AZD1222 COVID-19 vaccine. Libraries were prepared by immunoSEQ multiplex PCR; TCRdb keeps only in-frame clonotypes and omits some of them. The data hold fewer than 200,000 clones, with roughly 92% observed a single time. Sequencing was performed on peripheral blood, taken on day 0 of AZD1222 vaccination. These TCRs come from an adult in good health. Each CDR3 is given with its conserved first and last residue. The D gene is left open where the match is weak. Some rows have no size entry. The others give once, few or many, or a class for an expanded clone.

abundance | j_gene | len | d_gene | v_gene | CDR3nt | CDR3aa
NA | TRBJ1-6 | 13 | NA | TRBV11-2 | TGTGCCAGCAGCTTAGAGGGGAATTCACCCCTCCACTTT | CASSLEGNSPLHF
NA | TRBJ1-1 | 13 | NA | TRBV27 | TGTGCCAGCAGTTTGATGGTAAACACTGAAGCTTTCTTT | CASSLMVNTEAFF
NA | TRBJ2-5 | 13 | TRBD1 | TRBV3-1/TRBV3-2 | TGTGCCAGCAGCCTAAACAGGGGAGAGACCCAGTACTTC | CASSLNRGETQYF
NA | TRBJ2-7 | 16 | NA | TRBV7-5 | TGTGTCAGAAGCTCCCGGCACGGGACTAGCCCCTACGAGCAGTACTTC | CVRSSRHGTSPYEQYF
NA | TRBJ2-7 | 9 | NA | TRBV4-1 | TGCGCCCCTTCCCACGAGCAGTACTTC | CAPSHEQYF
NA | TRBJ1-1 | 17 | NA | TRBV30 | TGTGCCTGGAGTGCGGGGGGGGGCCTTCGCCGGAACACTGAAGCTTTCTTT | CAWSAGGGLRRNTEAFF
NA | TRBJ1-2 | 14 | TRBD1 | TRBV7-9 | TGTGCCAGCAGCTCCGCGGACAGGTTTCTCGGCTACACCTTC | CASSSADRFLGYTF
NA | TRBJ1-2 | 15 | NA | TRBV7-3 | TGTGCCAGCAGCCCGAGAGCCACCTCTCCCGGGGGCTACACCTTC | CASSPRATSPGGYTF
NA | TRBJ2-1 | 12 | NA | TRBV6-6 | TGTGCCAGCAGTCCCAGGGGCCTCGAGCAGTTCTTC | CASSPRGLEQFF
NA | TRBJ2-1 | 17 | TRBD1 | TRBV18 | TGTGCCAGCTCACCACCTCTTAGGACAGGGGGCTTAAATGAGCAGTTCTTC | CASSPPLRTGGLNEQFF
NA | TRBJ2-1 | 14 | TRBD1 | TRBV13 | TGTGCCAGCAGGGCGGGACAGGGTTACAATGAGCAGTTCTTC | CASRAGQGYNEQFF
NA | TRBJ2-1 | 16 | NA | TRBV7-3 | TGTGCCAGCAGCTTAAAATCGGGGGCCTCTTACAATGAGCAGTTCTTC | CASSLKSGASYNEQFF
NA | TRBJ2-4 | 12 | NA | TRBV12-3/TRBV12-4 | TGTGCCAGCAGTGCCCGGGGAAACATTCAGTACTTC | CASSARGNIQYF
NA | TRBJ1-2 | 13 | NA | TRBV11-2 | TGTGCCAGCAGCTTTCAACAGGGTAATGGCTACACCTTC | CASSFQQGNGYTF
NA | TRBJ2-3 | 17 | TRBD1 | TRBV4-1 | TGCGCCAGCGGCGCCTCGGTTGGACAGGGCTTGTCAGATACGCAGTATTTT | CASGASVGQGLSDTQYF
NA | TRBJ2-7 | 14 | TRBD1 | TRBV28 | TGTGCCAGCATTTCCGGGACAGGTCTTCCCGAGCAGTACTTC | CASISGTGLPEQYF
once | TRBJ1-1 | 14 | NA | TRBV7-2 | TGTGCCAGCAGCCCGGAGGGGCGGTTTGGAGAAGCTTTCTTT | CASSPEGRFGEAFF